The clone carrying this T cell receptor (beta chain) was picked up many times. The antigen is undetermined. A universal primer site and UMIs were added as TCR cDNA was made by 5'RACE template switching. TCRdb itself ran the 5' RACE reads through MiXCR, one entry per CDR3 protein. The table shows about 130,000 distinct CDR3 sequences, with almost 9% occurring only once. This record belongs to a study of T cells after yellow fever vaccination. Whole-study findings and limits: Primary-vaccination clones mostly resurfaced post-booster (96% CD4, approximately 87% CD8). One caveat is that FACS-sorted repertoires could contain abundant clonotypes contaminating from the bulk population. A limited proportion of clonotypes was detected within both the CD4 and CD8 compartments.

Sample: CD8+ T cells sorted from PBMCs, taken on the day of the yellow fever booster vaccination. This TCR derives from a man aged 18 to 30 who received the YFV17D yellow fever vaccine.

Here the CDR3 reads CASSLNTDTQYF. The CDR3 DNA reads TGCGCCAGCAGCCTTAACACAGATACGCAGTATTTT. The J gene is TRBJ2-3, the V gene TRBV5-1; the D is unclear. Germline CDR1 is SGHRS and CDR2 is YFSETQ. V lost 4 bases and J lost 2, with 5 bases in between. This CDR3 is built from 12 residues.